This passage covers 21 T cell receptor beta chains from one sample sequenced in a study of radiotherapy plus CTLA-4 blockade in lung cancer. Sequencing was performed with immunoSEQ multiplex PCR; in TCRdb, only in-frame clones are kept and a portion is missing. The repertoire holds tens of thousands of clones, 70% to 80% seen once, with 4% in the top ten. Here the sequenced sample was peripheral blood, taken from a patient treated with radiotherapy plus ipilimumab. The source of these receptors is a human donor with non-small cell lung cancer who had a partial response to radiotherapy plus ipilimumab.

The rearrangement uses TRBV6-1 and TRBJ1-5; tentative D call: TRBD1 (6 bases). V was trimmed by 4 bases and J by 5 bases, leaving 15 bases between them. The length of the CDR3 is 15 residues. Germline V gene sequence: CDR1 MNHNS, CDR2 SASEGT. The CDR3 reads CASSVGTSGDQPQHF. As DNA, the CDR3 is TGTGCCAGCAGTGTAGGGACATCAGGGGATCAGCCCCAGCATTTT.

V is TRBV12-2 and J is TRBJ2-5; TRBD2, the table's D call, was not compared with the DNA. TRBV12-2 is marked as a pseudogene. The CDR3 has 12 residues. CDR3 in DNA: TGTGCAAGTCGCCCTAGGGGGGGGACCCAGTACTTC. Protein product: CASRPRGGTQYF.

This chain joins TRBV5-1 and TRBJ1-2, with D perhaps TRBD1 (6 bases). CDR3 size: 14 residues. The germline V gene has CDR1 SGHRS and CDR2 YFSETQ. V lost 4 bases and J lost 2, with 12 bases in between. DNA for the CDR3: TGCGCCAGCAGCAGGGACACTTCGAACTATGGCTACACCTTC. Translating gives CASSRDTSNYGYTF.

This clone was counted once. The J gene is TRBJ2-4, the V gene TRBV6-1, with D perhaps TRBD2 (5 bases). V lost 4 bases and J 0 bases, leaving 13 bases between the germline ends. The CDR3 covers 16 residues. Germline values: CDR1 MNHNS, CDR2 SASEGT. CDR3 in DNA: TGTGCCAGCAGTGCCTCGCGGGTACTAGCCAAAAACATTCAGTACTTC. Its protein product is CASSASRVLAKNIQYF.

The chain carries TRBV5-6 and TRBJ1-1; the D gene is possibly TRBD1 (6 bases). The CDR3 sequence is 13 residues long. V shed 4 bases and J shed 3 bases, with 10 bases lying between them. CDR1 is SGHDT, CDR2 YYEEEE, per germline. In nucleotides, the CDR3 is TGTGCCAGCAGCAGGGGGGGGGACACTGAAGCTTTCTTT. This sequence encodes CASSRGGDTEAFF.

The rearrangement joins TRBV4-1 to TRBJ2-7; 9 nucleotides align to TRBD1. The CDR3 loop spans 15 amino acids. From germline, CDR1 is MGHRA and CDR2 YSYEKL. Trimming cost V 4 bases and J 3 bases; bases outside gene matches: 7. As DNA, the CDR3 is TGCGCCAGCAGCCTCGGACAGGGGAGCCTCTACGAGCAGTACTTC. Protein sequence: CASSLGQGSLYEQYF.

The rearrangement links TRBV5-4 to TRBJ2-2, with a tentative D call TRBD1 (6 bases). Germline V gene sequence: CDR1 SGHNT, CDR2 YYREEE (reference sequence). Trimming took 6 bases from V and 1 from J, leaving 10 bases between them. The CDR3 has 14 residues. CDR3 DNA: TGTGCCAGCAAGGGACACCAGAACACCGGGGAGCTGTTTTTT. Translation: CASKGHQNTGELFF.

The gene calls are TRBV4-2 and TRBJ2-1; TRBD2 aligns across 12 bases. The germline V gene has CDR1 LGHNA and CDR2 YNFKEQ. The trim removed 2 bases at V and 4 bases at J, leaving 6 bases unmatched. CDR3 length equals 17 residues. The CDR3 DNA follows: TGTGCCAGCAGCCAAAATCCTAGCGGGGGGGCTTACAATGAGCAGTTCTTC. Translated: CASSQNPSGGAYNEQFF.

The chain joins TRBV30 to TRBJ2-2, with 7 bases aligning to TRBD2. Looked up from germline, CDR1 is GTSNPN and CDR2 is SVGIG (reference sequence). The CDR3 contains 15 residues. J lost 6 bases, V lost 2 bases, and 9 bases had no gene match. The DNA of the CDR3 is TGTGCCTGGAGTTCTACTAGCGTTGGTTCCGGGGAGCTGTTTTTT. The encoded protein is CAWSSTSVGSGELFF.

The chain carries TRBV19 and TRBJ1-2; no clear D gene. The CDR3 covers 13 residues. Trimming left V 6 bases short and J 2 bases short, with 10 bases between. CDR1 and CDR2 (germline): LNHDA, SQIVND (reference sequence). The CDR3 here is CASSSVVNYGYTF. DNA of the CDR3: TGTGCCAGTAGCTCGGTTGTGAACTATGGCTACACCTTC. The full variable domain, with the rest looked up from reference TRBV19 and TRBJ1-2, is DGGITQSPKYLFRKEGQNVTLSCEQNLNHDAMYWYRQDPGQGLRLIYYSQIVNDFQKGDIAEGYSVSREKKESFPLTVTSAQKNPTAFYLCASSSVVNYGYTFGSGTRLTVV.

The rearrangement links TRBV9 to TRBJ1-5; the D is unclear. Germline CDR1 is SGDLS and CDR2 is YYNGEE. The V gene lost 0 bases and the J gene lost 4 bases, with 11 bases spanning the gap. The CDR3 contains 15 residues. CDR3 sequence reads: CASSVGEGGNQPQHF. In nucleotides, the CDR3 is TGTGCCAGCAGCGTAGGAGAGGGAGGAAATCAGCCCCAGCATTTT.

The chain carries TRBV9 and TRBJ2-1; 8 bases agree with TRBD2. The CDR3 is made up of 15 amino acids. The germline gives CDR1 SGDLS, CDR2 YYNGEE. V gave up 3 bases and J gave up 4 bases; unmatched junction bases: 6. The CDR3 sequence: CASSASGGLYNEQFF. The CDR3 bases are TGTGCCAGCAGCGCAAGCGGGGGCCTTTACAATGAGCAGTTCTTC. Drawing the rest from reference TRBV9 and TRBJ2-1, the complete variable domain is DSGVTQTPKHLITATGQRVTLRCSPRSGDLSVYWYQQSLDQGLQFLIQYYNGEERAKGNILERFSAQQFPDLHSELNLSSLELGDSALYFCASSASGGLYNEQFFGPGTRLTVL.

This clone appeared once. The rearrangement joins TRBV30 to TRBJ1-2; D call uncertain. V was pared by 2 bases and J by 6 bases, with 10 bases between. CDR3 length: 12 residues. The germline gives CDR1 GTSNPN, CDR2 SVGIG (reference sequence). CDR3 amino acids: CAWSPDLDGYTF. The CDR3 nucleotides are TGTGCCTGGAGTCCCGACTTAGATGGCTACACCTTC.

This rearrangement joins TRBV27 to TRBJ2-5, with TRBD1 as a possible D gene (6 bases). Near its end, the DNA agrees better with TRBJ2-7, so the J call may be wrong. This CDR3 region has 15 residues. Germline V gene data show CDR1 as MNHEY and CDR2 as SMNVEV (reference sequence). The CDR3 nucleotides read TGTGCCAGCAGTTTAAGCGGTCAGGGGTTTGCCGAGCAGTACTTC. Protein product: CASSLSGQGFAEQYF.

The chain combines TRBV28 with TRBJ1-5, with D perhaps matching TRBD1 (5 bases). The CDR3 totals 12 residues. V was pared by 6 bases and J by 7 bases, with 10 bases between. Germline CDR1 MDHEN, CDR2 SYDVKM. The DNA for the CDR3 is TGTGCCAGCAGATCGAACAGGCAGCCCCAGCATTTT. This encodes CASRSNRQPQHF.

This clone has just a few counts. The chain combines TRBV2 with TRBJ1-3, with no clear D. Deletions cut 2 bases from V and 0 bases from J, with 8 bases between. The germline gives CDR1 SNHLY, CDR2 FYNNEI. The CDR3 length is 15 residues. As DNA, the CDR3 is TGTGCCAGCAGTGAACAGGTCGTCTCTGGAAACACCATATATTTT. As protein: CASSEQVVSGNTIYF.

Here the CDR3 DNA reads TGCGCCAGCAGTTCAATTCGACAGGGAGATGAAAAACTGTTTTTT. It yields the protein CASSSIRQGDEKLFF. The chain is built from TRBV4-1 and TRBJ1-4, with TRBD1 matching 7 bases. Germline V gene sequence: CDR1 MGHRA, CDR2 YSYEKL. The CDR3 loop spans 15 amino acids. The junction had 10 bases not matched to a gene; V was cut back by 6 bases and J by 6 bases.

The chain couples TRBV5-6 to TRBJ1-2; 8 bases are shared with TRBD1. The germline V gene encodes CDR1 SGHDT and CDR2 YYEEEE. The length of the CDR3 is 14 residues. J lost 1 base, V lost 5 bases, and 4 bases had no gene match. The CDR3 region is CASRPTGGNYGYTF. Written as DNA, the CDR3 is TGTGCCAGCAGGCCTACAGGGGGTAACTATGGCTACACCTTC.

This sequence joins TRBV19 and TRBJ2-3, with 10 bases identical to TRBD2. The CDR3 runs to 17 residues. CDR1 and CDR2 (germline): LNHDA, SQIVND (reference sequence). V shed 6 bases, J shed 3 bases, and the junction held 12 bases outside the gene matches. The CDR3 DNA is TGTGCCAGTAGCCTAACCGAGGTACTAGCGGGGACAGATACGCAGTATTTT. Translation: CASSLTEVLAGTDTQYF.

This chain connects TRBV6-1 to TRBJ2-7; no clear D gene. Germline-derived CDR1 and CDR2 are MNHNS and SASEGT. Between the trimmed V and J ends, which lost 2 bases and 0 bases, there was a span of 11 bases. This CDR3 spans 15 amino acids. As DNA, the CDR3 is TGTGCCAGCAGTGAAAGGTTTCCTAGCTCCTACGAGCAGTACTTC. Translated, it gives CASSERFPSSYEQYF.

The J gene is TRBJ2-2, the V gene TRBV7-9; 9 nucleotides align to TRBD1. With V trimmed by 4 bases and J by 6 bases, 6 bases remained unmatched. This CDR3 has 15 residues. CDR1 is SEHNR and CDR2 is FQNEAQ in the germline V gene (reference sequence). The CDR3 loop reads CASSSGTGWSGELFF. Here the CDR3 DNA reads TGTGCCAGCAGCTCCGGGACAGGGTGGTCCGGGGAGCTGTTTTTT.